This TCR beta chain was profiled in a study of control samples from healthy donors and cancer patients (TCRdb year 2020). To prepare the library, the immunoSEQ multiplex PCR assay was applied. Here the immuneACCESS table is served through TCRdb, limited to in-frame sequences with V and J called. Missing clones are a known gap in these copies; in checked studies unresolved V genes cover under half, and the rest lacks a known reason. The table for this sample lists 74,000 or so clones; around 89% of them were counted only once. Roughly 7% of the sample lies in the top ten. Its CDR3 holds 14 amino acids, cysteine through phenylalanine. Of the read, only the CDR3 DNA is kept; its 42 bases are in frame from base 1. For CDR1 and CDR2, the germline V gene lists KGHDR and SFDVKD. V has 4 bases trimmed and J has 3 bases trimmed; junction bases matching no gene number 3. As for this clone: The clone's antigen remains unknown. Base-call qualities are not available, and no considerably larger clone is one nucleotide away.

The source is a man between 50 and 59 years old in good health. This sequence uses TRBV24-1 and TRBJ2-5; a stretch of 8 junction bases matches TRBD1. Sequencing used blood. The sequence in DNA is TGTGCCACCAGTGAGCTGGGACAGGAAGAGACCCAGTACTTC. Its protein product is CATSELGQEETQYF.